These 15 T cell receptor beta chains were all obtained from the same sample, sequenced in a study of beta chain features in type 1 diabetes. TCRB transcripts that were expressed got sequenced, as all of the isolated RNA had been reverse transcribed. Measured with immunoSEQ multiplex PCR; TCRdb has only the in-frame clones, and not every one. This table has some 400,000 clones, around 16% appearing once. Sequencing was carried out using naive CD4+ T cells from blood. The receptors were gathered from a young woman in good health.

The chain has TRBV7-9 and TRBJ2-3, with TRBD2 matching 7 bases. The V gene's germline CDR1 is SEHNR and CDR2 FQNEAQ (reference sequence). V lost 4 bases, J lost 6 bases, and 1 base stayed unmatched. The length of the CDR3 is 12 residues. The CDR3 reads CASSWGGDTQYF. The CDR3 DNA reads TGTGCCAGCAGCTGGGGGGGTGATACGCAGTATTTT. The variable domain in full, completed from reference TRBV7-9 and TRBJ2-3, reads DTGVSQNPRHKITKRGQNVTFRCDPISEHNRLYWYRQTLGQGPEFLTYFQNEAQLEKSRLLSDRFSAERPKGSFSTLEIQRTEQGDSAMYLCASSWGGDTQYFGPGTRLTVL.

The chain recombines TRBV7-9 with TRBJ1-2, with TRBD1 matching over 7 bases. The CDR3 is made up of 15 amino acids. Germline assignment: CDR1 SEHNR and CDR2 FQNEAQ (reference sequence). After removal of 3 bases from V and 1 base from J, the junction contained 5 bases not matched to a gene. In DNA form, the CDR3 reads TGTGCCAGCAGCTTCAGACAGGGAAGTAACTATGGCTACACCTTC. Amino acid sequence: CASSFRQGSNYGYTF.

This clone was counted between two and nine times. DNA for the CDR3: TGTGCCAGCAGTGACGTTAGGAACACTGAAGCTTTCTTT. Protein: CASSDVRNTEAFF. The V gene is TRBV6-4, the J gene TRBJ1-1; D not resolved. CDR1 and CDR2 (germline): MRHNA, SNTAGT. The CDR3 is 13 residues long. V gave up 2 bases and J gave up 1 base, with 5 bases separating them.

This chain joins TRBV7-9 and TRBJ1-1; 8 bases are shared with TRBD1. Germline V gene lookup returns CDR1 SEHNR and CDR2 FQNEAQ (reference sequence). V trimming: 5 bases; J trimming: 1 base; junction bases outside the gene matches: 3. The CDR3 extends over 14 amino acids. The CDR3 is CASSRGQENTEAFF. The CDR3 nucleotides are TGTGCCAGCAGCCGGGGACAGGAGAACACTGAAGCTTTCTTT.

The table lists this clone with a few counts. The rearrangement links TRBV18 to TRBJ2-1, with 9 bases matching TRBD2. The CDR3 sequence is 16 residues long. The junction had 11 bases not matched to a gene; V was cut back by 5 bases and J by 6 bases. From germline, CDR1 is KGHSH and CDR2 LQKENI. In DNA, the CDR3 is TGTGCCAGCTCAGCCGTGAGACTAGCGGTTGGCAATGAGCAGTTCTTC. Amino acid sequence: CASSAVRLAVGNEQFF.

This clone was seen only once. CDR3 nucleotide sequence: TGCAGCGTTGAGGGGCTACCTGGAGGGAAGACCCAGTACTTC. As protein: CSVEGLPGGKTQYF. This chain connects TRBV29-1 to TRBJ2-5; a possible D gene is TRBD2 (6 bases). V was trimmed by 3 bases and J by 6 bases, leaving 17 bases between them. This CDR3 region has 14 residues. Germline values: CDR1 SQVTM, CDR2 ANQGSEA.

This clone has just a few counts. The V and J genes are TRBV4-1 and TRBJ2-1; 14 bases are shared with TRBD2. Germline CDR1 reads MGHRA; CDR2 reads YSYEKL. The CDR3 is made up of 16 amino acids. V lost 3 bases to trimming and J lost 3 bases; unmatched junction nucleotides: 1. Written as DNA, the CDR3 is TGCGCCAGCAGCCAGGGACTAGCGGGAGTCTACAATGAGCAGTTCTTC. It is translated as CASSQGLAGVYNEQFF.

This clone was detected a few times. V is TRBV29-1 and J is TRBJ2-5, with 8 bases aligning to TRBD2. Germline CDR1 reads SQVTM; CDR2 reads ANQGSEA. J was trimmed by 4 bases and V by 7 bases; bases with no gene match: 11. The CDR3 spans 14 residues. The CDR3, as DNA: TGCAGCGGCGCGAATAGACTAGCGAGAGAGACCCAGTACTTC. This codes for CSGANRLARETQYF. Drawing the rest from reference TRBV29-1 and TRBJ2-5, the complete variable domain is SAVISQKPSRDICQRGTSLTIQCQVDSQVTMMFWYRQQPGQSLTLIATANQGSEATYESGFVIDKFPISRPNLTFSTLTVSNMSPEDSSIYLCSGANRLARETQYFGPGTRLLVL.

The CDR3 DNA is TGTGCCAGCAGTTTAAAAGGGGGCAGCGAAGCTTTCTTT. Its translation is CASSLKGGSEAFF. This chain links TRBV27 with TRBJ1-1; 7 nucleotides line up with TRBD1. Trimming at V came to 2 bases and at J to 8 bases, leaving 5 bases not matched to a gene. The CDR3 runs to 13 residues. Germline values: CDR1 MNHEY, CDR2 SMNVEV (reference sequence).

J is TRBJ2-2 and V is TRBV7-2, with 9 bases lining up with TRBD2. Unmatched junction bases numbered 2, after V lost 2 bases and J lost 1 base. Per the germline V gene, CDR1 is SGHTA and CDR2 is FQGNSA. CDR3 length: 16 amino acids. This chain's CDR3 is CASSLHSGRNTGELFF. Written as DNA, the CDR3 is TGTGCCAGCAGCTTACATAGCGGGAGGAACACCGGGGAGCTGTTTTTT.

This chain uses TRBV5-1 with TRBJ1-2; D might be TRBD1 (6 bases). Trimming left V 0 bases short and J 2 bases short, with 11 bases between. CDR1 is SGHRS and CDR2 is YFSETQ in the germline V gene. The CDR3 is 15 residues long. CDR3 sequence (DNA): TGCGCCAGCAGCTTGGAAGGACAGCTAAACTATGGCTACACCTTC. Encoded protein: CASSLEGQLNYGYTF.

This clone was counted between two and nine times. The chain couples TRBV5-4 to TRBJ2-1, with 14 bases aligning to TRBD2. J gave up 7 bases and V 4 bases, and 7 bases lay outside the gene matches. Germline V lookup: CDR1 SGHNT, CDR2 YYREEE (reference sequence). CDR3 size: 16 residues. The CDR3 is CASSTRTSGRRNEQFF. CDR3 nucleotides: TGTGCCAGCAGCACCCGGACTAGCGGGAGGAGGAATGAGCAGTTCTTC. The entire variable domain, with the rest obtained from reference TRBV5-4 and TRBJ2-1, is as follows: ETGVTQSPTHLIKTRGQQVTLRCSSQSGHNTVSWYQQALGQGPQFIFQYYREEENGRGNFPPRFSGLQFPNYSSELNVNALELDDSALYLCASSTRTSGRRNEQFFGPGTRLTVL.

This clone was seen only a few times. As DNA, the CDR3 is TGTGCCTGGGGGGGGGAGAGTGGCTACACCTTC. This codes for CAWGGESGYTF. The rearrangement joins TRBV30 to TRBJ1-2, with a possible D match to TRBD1 (5 bases). Germline V lookup: CDR1 GTSNPN, CDR2 SVGIG (reference sequence). V lost 5 bases to trimming and J lost 7 bases, with 11 bases between them. CDR3 length equals 11 residues.

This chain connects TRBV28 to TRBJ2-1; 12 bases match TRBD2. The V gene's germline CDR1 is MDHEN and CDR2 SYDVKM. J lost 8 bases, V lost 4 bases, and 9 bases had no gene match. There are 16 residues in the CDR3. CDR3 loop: CASSSPGTSGLHEQFF. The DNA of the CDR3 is TGTGCCAGCAGTTCGCCCGGGACTAGCGGGCTCCATGAGCAGTTCTTC.

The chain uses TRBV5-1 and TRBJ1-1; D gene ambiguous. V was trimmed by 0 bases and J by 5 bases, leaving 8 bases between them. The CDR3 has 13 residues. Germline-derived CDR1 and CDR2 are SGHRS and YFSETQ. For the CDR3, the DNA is TGCGCCAGCAGCTTGGAACCGGGGACTGAAGCTTTCTTT. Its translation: CASSLEPGTEAFF.